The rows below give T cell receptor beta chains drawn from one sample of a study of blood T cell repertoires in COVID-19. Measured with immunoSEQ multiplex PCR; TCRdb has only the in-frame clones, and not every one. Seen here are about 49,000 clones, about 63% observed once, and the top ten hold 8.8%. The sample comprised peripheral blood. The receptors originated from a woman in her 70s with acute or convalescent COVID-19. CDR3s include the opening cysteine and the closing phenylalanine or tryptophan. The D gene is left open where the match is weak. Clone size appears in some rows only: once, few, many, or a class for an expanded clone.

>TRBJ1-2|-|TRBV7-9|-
TGTGCCAGCAGCTCCTCCCCGAGAAAAGGCTACACCTTC
CASSSSPRKGYTF
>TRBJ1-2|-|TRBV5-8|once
TGTGCCAGCAGCCAGAGACAGTTCATTAACTATGGCTACACCTTC
CASSQRQFINYGYTF
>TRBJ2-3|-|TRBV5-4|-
TGTGCCAGCAGCTTGGCCAGGGGATCCGACACAGATACGCAGTATTTT
CASSLARGSDTDTQYF
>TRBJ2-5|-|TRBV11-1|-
TGTGCCAGCAGCTACCCTCCCAGGGGAGAGACCCAGTACTTC
CASSYPPRGETQYF
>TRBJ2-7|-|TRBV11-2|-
TGTGCCAGCAGCTTAGATTCCGGGGTTAGCTCCTACGAGCAGTACTTC
CASSLDSGVSSYEQYF
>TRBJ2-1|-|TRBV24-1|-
TGTGCCACCCAGGGTGTCGGAACCCATTACAATGAGCAGTTCTTC
CATQGVGTHYNEQFF
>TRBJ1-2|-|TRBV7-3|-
TGTGCCAGCAGCCTCGGACAGAATGGCTACACCTTC
CASSLGQNGYTF
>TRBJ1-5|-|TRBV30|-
TGTGCCTGGAGTCTAGGGGGAGTGCAGCCCCAGCATTTT
CAWSLGGVQPQHF
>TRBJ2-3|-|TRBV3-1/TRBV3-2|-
TGTGCCAGCAGCCACCCGGTCACAGATACGCAGTATTTT
CASSHPVTDTQYF
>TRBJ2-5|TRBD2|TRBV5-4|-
TGTGCCAGCAGCTTGGGACTAGCGGGGGGGAAGGAAGAGACCCAGTACTTC
CASSLGLAGGKEETQYF
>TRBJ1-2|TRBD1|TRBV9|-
TGTGCCAGCAGGAGGGGGCCCAGTAATGGCTACACCTTC
CASRRGPSNGYTF
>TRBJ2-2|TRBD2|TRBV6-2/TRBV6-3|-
TGTGCCAGCAGTTACATTGGACTAGATATCACCGGGGAGCTGTTTTTT
CASSYIGLDITGELFF
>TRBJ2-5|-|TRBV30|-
TGTGCCTGGAGTGTGAGGGGGGGGGAGACCCAGTACTTC
CAWSVRGGETQYF
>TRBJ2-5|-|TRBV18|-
TGTGCCAGCTCACCACGACTAGTTGAAGGCTCGCCGGGGGAGACCCAGTACTTC
CASSPRLVEGSPGETQYF
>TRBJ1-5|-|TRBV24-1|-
TGTGCCACCAGTGATCCGGGCGGGCAGCCCCAGCATTTT
CATSDPGGQPQHF
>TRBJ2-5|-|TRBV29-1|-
TGCAGCGTTGGGACTCCTAGGGAGACCCAGTACTTC
CSVGTPRETQYF
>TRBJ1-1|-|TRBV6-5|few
TGTGCCAGCAGTTACTCGATGGGGGGGGGCACTGAAGCTTTCTTT
CASSYSMGGGTEAFF